These T cell receptor beta chains were read from a single sample in a study of blood T cell repertoires in COVID-19. The table came from immunoSEQ multiplex PCR; TCRdb's copy has only in-frame clones and leaves some out. The sample consists of roughly 66,000 clones, about 90% of them appearing once. Specimen: peripheral blood. The receptors here all came from a human donor in a cohort sampled during active COVID-19. CDR3s include the opening cysteine and the closing phenylalanine or tryptophan. The D gene is left open where the match is weak. Only part of the rows carry a size: once, few, many, or a class if the clone is expanded.

CDR3aa	d_gene	abundance	v_gene	j_gene
CASTYLTGSGSPLHF	TRBD1	NA	TRBV3-1/TRBV3-2	TRBJ1-6
CASSVGLARNTGELFF	TRBD2	NA	TRBV9	TRBJ2-2
CASSQAPQGIRNTGELFF	NA	NA	TRBV18	TRBJ2-2
CSASIAGDTKNIQYF	TRBD2	NA	TRBV20-1	TRBJ2-4
CASRRQGNTEAFF	TRBD1	NA	TRBV12-3/TRBV12-4	TRBJ1-1
CASSLSASNEKLFF	NA	NA	TRBV7-2	TRBJ1-4
CASSLAPQGTRQPQHF	TRBD1	few	TRBV7-2	TRBJ1-5
CASSKPGLAGGRETQYF	TRBD2	NA	TRBV2	TRBJ2-5
CASSLGTGSRQPQHF	TRBD1	NA	TRBV7-2	TRBJ1-5
CASSQDRRGRDNEQFF	TRBD2	NA	TRBV14	TRBJ2-1
CASSLGAPDSGNTIYF	NA	NA	TRBV5-1	TRBJ1-3
CASSLGGRTDTQYF	TRBD2	NA	TRBV7-9	TRBJ2-3
CASRIGTGLGNQPQHF	TRBD1	few	TRBV19	TRBJ1-5
CASSLLSGQNYGYTF	TRBD1	NA	TRBV5-6	TRBJ1-2
CASSLDLFLAGKSYEQYF	TRBD2	NA	TRBV11-2	TRBJ2-7
CAWSRGPDTQYF	TRBD1	NA	TRBV30	TRBJ2-3
CASSQVSSGEYEQYF	TRBD2	NA	TRBV14	TRBJ2-7
CASSQGLSPLHF	NA	NA	TRBV3-1/TRBV3-2	TRBJ1-6
CSVDDRGDEQYF	TRBD1	NA	TRBV29-1	TRBJ2-7
CASSQEPTDRGLAETQYF	TRBD2	NA	TRBV4-1	TRBJ2-5
CASSSGRAGDNEQFF	TRBD2	NA	TRBV19	TRBJ2-1
CASSRGRNYEQYF	TRBD2	NA	TRBV7-3	TRBJ2-7
CASKTWDGTNEKLFF	NA	few	TRBV28	TRBJ1-4
CASSLSVDSGNTIYF	NA	NA	TRBV7-3	TRBJ1-3
CASIDRVDQPQHF	TRBD1	once	TRBV2	TRBJ1-5